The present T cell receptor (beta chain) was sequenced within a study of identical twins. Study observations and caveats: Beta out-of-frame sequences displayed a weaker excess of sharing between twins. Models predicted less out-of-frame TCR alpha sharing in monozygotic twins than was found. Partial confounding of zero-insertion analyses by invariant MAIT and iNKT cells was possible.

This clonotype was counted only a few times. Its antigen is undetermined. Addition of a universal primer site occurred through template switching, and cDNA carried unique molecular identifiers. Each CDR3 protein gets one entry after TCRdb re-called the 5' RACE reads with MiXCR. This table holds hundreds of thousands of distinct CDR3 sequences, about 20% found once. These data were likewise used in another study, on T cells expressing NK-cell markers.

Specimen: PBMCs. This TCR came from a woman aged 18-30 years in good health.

CDR3 coding DNA: TGCGCCAGCAGCTTCGCCGATCGGGACACCGGGGAGCTGTTTTTT. Encoded protein: CASSFADRDTGELFF. This chain uses TRBV5-1 with TRBJ2-2; D ambiguous. The CDR3 is 15 residues long. Deletions cut 2 bases from V and 3 bases from J, with 11 bases between. CDR1 is SGHRS, CDR2 YFSETQ, per germline.